This note documents a single T cell receptor beta chain sequence. V lost 5 bases, J lost 3 bases, and 11 bases lay in between. Germline V lookup: CDR1 SEHNR, CDR2 FQNEAQ (reference sequence). This CDR3 comprises 14 residues. The data stem from a study of blood T cell repertoires in COVID-19. Authors' processing steps: Using reference gene primer amplification, nucleated cell counts were estimated. Produced via immunoSEQ multiplex PCR; TCRdb's table is partial and in-frame only. The DNA was the basis for D and trimming; V, J and clone size are from that table. The sample shows approximately 140,000 clones, roughly 87% of them seen only once.

Sequencing was carried out using peripheral blood. The receptor's source is a woman aged 55-70 years with active or convalescent COVID-19. This chain connects TRBV7-9 to TRBJ2-1; D gene uncertain. The CDR3 is CASSLSSGYNEQFF. In DNA form, the CDR3 reads TGTGCCAGCAGCCTCTCTTCCGGCTACAATGAGCAGTTCTTC.